The following is a TCR beta chain sequence with its context. Its target is unknown. A read error may account for a junction end that differs from germline. CDR1 and CDR2 (germline): ENHRY, SYGVKD. The length of the CDR3 is 15 residues. The data originate from a study of blood T cells in healthy people across ages. Broader study findings: Both naive CD4+ cell counts and diversity were greater in long-lived donors than in aged donors.

Combining a sample-barcoded 5' primer with a J-beta primer mix, a second PCR ran for about 7 to 12 cycles. TCRdb passed the 5' RACE reads through MiXCR, listing each CDR3 protein once. The sample gives fewer than 2,000,000 distinct CDR3 sequences, 39% of which show up once; under 25% is in the top ten. The specimen was blood. V usage is TRBV10-3 and J usage is TRBJ2-1, with TRBD2 matching over 10 bases. The clonotype comes from a human donor in good health. CDR3 sequence: CAVSEWSGGANEQFF. CDR3 coding DNA: TGTGCCGTCAGTGAGTGGAGCGGGGGGGCGAATGAGCAGTTCTTC.